The rows below give T cell receptor beta chains drawn from one sample of a study of human T cells and chemical hapten exposure. TCRdb re-derived calls from the RACE reads in MiXCR, one entry per CDR3 protein. The sample records approximately 110,000 distinct CDR3 sequences, roughly 9% being singletons. The specimen comprised whole blood, sampled in connection with sensitization to the hapten diphenylcyclopropenone (DPC). The receptors shown here come from a woman aged 40 to 55 with alopecia areata. Some clones in this sample may be carry-over from other donors' samples. Both conserved end residues are part of each CDR3. D genes are given only for firm matches. Rows give clone size only sometimes, using once, few, many, or a class for an expanded clone.

D	V	size	length	J	DNA	CDR3
TRBD2	TRBV6-2/TRBV6-3	once	15	TRBJ2-7	TGTGCCAGCAGTTACGTTAGCGGGCCCCCCTACGAGCAGTACTTC	CASSYVSGPPYEQYF
TRBD1	TRBV27	many	17	TRBJ1-2	TGTGCCAGCAGCCCATACGGGACAGGGGGTTTCAACTATGGCTACACCTTC	CASSPYGTGGFNYGYTF
.	TRBV6-1	.	15	TRBJ1-1	TGTGCCAGCAGGGCTGCTAGGGTAGCCAACACTGAAGCTTTCTTT	CASRAARVANTEAFF
.	TRBV7-8	.	12	TRBJ1-4	TGTGCCAGCAGCCGGAGTGGCGAAAAACTGTTTTTT	CASSRSGEKLFF
.	TRBV11-2	many	15	TRBJ2-7	TGTGCCAGCAGCTTTAGTCTTAGCGGAACCGACGAGCAGTACTTC	CASSFSLSGTDEQYF
.	TRBV10-3	few	13	TRBJ1-1	TGTGCCATCAGTTACAGGGTCGATTCTGAAGCTTTCTTT	CAISYRVDSEAFF
TRBD1	TRBV9	.	16	TRBJ2-1	TGTGCCAGCAGCCCAAATCCTCAGGGGGCGCGCAATGAGCAGTTCTTC	CASSPNPQGARNEQFF
.	TRBV4-1	.	16	TRBJ2-1	TGCGCCAGCAGCCAAGGTGGCGGGGACCCCTGGAATGAGCAGTTCTTC	CASSQGGGDPWNEQFF
TRBD2	TRBV3-1	many	16	TRBJ2-1	TGTGCCAGCAGCCAGAGGGCGGGGGGCCTTAACAATGAGCAGTTCTTC	CASSQRAGGLNNEQFF
.	TRBV10-3	.	16	TRBJ2-2	TGTGCCATCAGGCCAACTTTTGGCAGGGACACCGGGGAGCTGTTTTTT	CAIRPTFGRDTGELFF
TRBD1	TRBV3-1	few	12	TRBJ1-6	TGTGCCAGCAGCGGGGACAGTTCACCCCTCCACTTT	CASSGDSSPLHF
TRBD1	TRBV7-3	many	15	TRBJ2-3	TGTGCCAGCAGCTCAACGGGACAGTCGACAGATACGCAGTATTTT	CASSSTGQSTDTQYF
TRBD1	TRBV6-1	many	16	TRBJ1-5	TGTGCCAGCGAAAAGGGGGGACACAGGGGGTATCAGCCCCAGCATTTT	CASEKGGHRGYQPQHF
.	TRBV6-1	few	13	TRBJ2-7	TGTGCCAGCAGGGGCACAGGGTTCAACGAGCAGTACTTC	CASRGTGFNEQYF
TRBD1	TRBV4-3	.	16	TRBJ2-7	TGCGCCAGCAGCCACGATACCGGGACAGGGTTGTACGAGCAGTACTTC	CASSHDTGTGLYEQYF
.	TRBV7-2	many	11	TRBJ2-3	TGTGCCAGCAGCTTGAGAGATACGCAGTATTTT	CASSLRDTQYF
.	TRBV6-2/TRBV6-3	.	12	TRBJ2-4	TGTGCCAGCAGTTACGAGGGAAACATTCAGTACTTC	CASSYEGNIQYF
.	TRBV4-1	many	13	TRBJ1-2	TGCGCCAGCAGCCAAGGTTTTCTCGATGGCTACACCTTC	CASSQGFLDGYTF
.	TRBV7-9	many	14	TRBJ2-4	TGTGCCAGCAGCTTAGCGCGTACTGGGGACATTCAGTACTTC	CASSLARTGDIQYF
.	TRBV7-3	few	13	TRBJ2-3	TGTGCCAGCGCTGGGGCAGTGACAGATACGCAGTATTTT	CASAGAVTDTQYF
.	TRBV25-1	.	15	TRBJ1-2	TGTGCCAGCAGTGAATGGCAGGGCCGCAACTATGGCTACACCTTC	CASSEWQGRNYGYTF
.	TRBV29-1	.	12	TRBJ1-1	TGCAGCGTTGGGGACACAAACTTAGAAGCTTTCTTT	CSVGDTNLEAFF
TRBD1	TRBV19	many	15	TRBJ2-6	TGTGCCAGCCAGGGGGCGCGGTTTGGGGCCAACGTCCTGACTTTC	CASQGARFGANVLTF
.	TRBV6-2/TRBV6-3	many	15	TRBJ2-7	TGTGCCAGCAGCTACAACGGACTACTCTCCTACGAGCAGTACTTC	CASSYNGLLSYEQYF
TRBD1	TRBV29-1	many	12	TRBJ2-7	TGCAGCGGTAGGACAGGACTCTACGAGCAGTACTTC	CSGRTGLYEQYF
.	TRBV6-2/TRBV6-3	few	12	TRBJ2-1	TGTGCCAGCACCGAAGGGGCGAATGAGCAGTTCTTC	CASTEGANEQFF
TRBD1	TRBV9	many	16	TRBJ2-3	TGTGCCAGCAGCGTAGGGACAGGTGAATTCACAGATACGCAGTATTTT	CASSVGTGEFTDTQYF
.	TRBV12-3/TRBV12-4	few	13	TRBJ1-1	TGTGCCAGCAGTTTAGGGCCTAGCACTGAAGCTTTCTTT	CASSLGPSTEAFF
.	TRBV29-1	.	13	TRBJ2-2	TGCAGCGTTGTGAGGGGCACGACCGGGGAGCTGTTTTTT	CSVVRGTTGELFF
TRBD2	TRBV6-2/TRBV6-3	few	12	TRBJ2-1	TGTGCCAGCACCATATTCGGGGGGGAGCAGTTCTTC	CASTIFGGEQFF
TRBD1	TRBV12-3/TRBV12-4	many	16	TRBJ2-1	TGTGCCAGCAGTTTAGAGACAGGGGTAAAGGTAAATGAGCAGTTCTTC	CASSLETGVKVNEQFF
TRBD2	TRBV20-1	many	15	TRBJ2-3	TGCAGTGCTAGAGACCAGCGGGGGGGCACAGATACGCAGTATTTT	CSARDQRGGTDTQYF
.	TRBV28	few	17	TRBJ2-4	TGTGCCAGCAGTCCCCCCATAGGGGCCAACTCGGGAAACATTCAGTACTTC	CASSPPIGANSGNIQYF
.	TRBV20-1	many	13	TRBJ2-3	TGCAGTGAGGGGGAACTTTACACAGATACGCAGTATTTT	CSEGELYTDTQYF
.	TRBV7-9	few	13	TRBJ2-3	TGTGCCAGCAGCTTAGGCCCGGTTGATACGCAGTATTTT	CASSLGPVDTQYF
TRBD2	TRBV6-6	few	11	TRBJ2-1	TGTGCCAGCAGTTCCCTAGCGGGGGGGTTCTTC	CASSSLAGGFF
TRBD2	TRBV9	few	18	TRBJ2-2	TGTGCCAGCAGCGTAGCGCCGGAACTAGCGGGGGACACCGGGGAGCTGTTTTTT	CASSVAPELAGDTGELFF
.	TRBV11-3	.	15	TRBJ2-5	TGTGCCAGCAGCTTATCCGGCGGATACCAAGAGACCCAGTACTTC	CASSLSGGYQETQYF
.	TRBV7-6	few	14	TRBJ2-3	TGTGCCAGCAGCTTAGTCGGGTCAGCAGATACGCAGTATTTT	CASSLVGSADTQYF
.	TRBV3-1	many	16	TRBJ1-5	TGTGCCAGCAGCCAATTTGGGGGGGCGAGCAATCAGCCCCAGCATTTT	CASSQFGGASNQPQHF
.	TRBV12-3/TRBV12-4	many	13	TRBJ2-3	TGTGCCAGCAGTTACGGGCGCACAGATACGCAGTATTTT	CASSYGRTDTQYF
.	TRBV11-2	.	17	TRBJ2-1	TGTGCCAGCAGCTCCCCTTTAGGGTTCGTAGTGGTCTATGAGCAGTTCTTC	CASSSPLGFVVVYEQFF
.	TRBV29-1	.	16	TRBJ2-6	TGCAGCGTTGAAGTAGGGGTCCGCTCTGGGGCCAACGTCCTGACTTTC	CSVEVGVRSGANVLTF
TRBD1	TRBV6-6	.	14	TRBJ2-2	TGTGCCGGGGGAAGACAGGGAAACACCGGGGAGCTGTTTTTT	CAGGRQGNTGELFF
.	TRBV20-1	few	16	TRBJ1-4	TGCAGTGCTACCGACCCTAAAGAGGCAACTAATGAAAAACTGTTTTTT	CSATDPKEATNEKLFF
TRBD1	TRBV7-9	few	15	TRBJ1-1	TGTGCCAGCAGCTTAATGGACAGGGGAGGGACTGAAGCTTTCTTT	CASSLMDRGGTEAFF
.	TRBV23-1	many	19	TRBJ1-4	TGCGCCAGCAGTCAATTGAGGCCCAGGGGCCAAGGACCCCCAGAAAAACTGTTTTTT	CASSQLRPRGQGPPEKLFF
.	TRBV7-2	.	13	TRBJ2-5	TGTGCCAGCAGCCGACAGGGAGGAGAGACCCAGTACTTC	CASSRQGGETQYF
TRBD1	TRBV5-1	few	15	TRBJ1-2	TGCGCCAGCAGCTTGGGGGACAGATACCCTCAAGGCTACACCTTC	CASSLGDRYPQGYTF
.	TRBV9	.	16	TRBJ2-3	TGTGCCAGCAGCGTAAGCCGTCGACTGGGGAATAATACGCAGTATTTT	CASSVSRRLGNNTQYF